This entry lists 27 T cell receptor beta chains sequenced from one sample in a study of blood T cell repertoires in COVID-19. Clones were sequenced by immunoSEQ multiplex PCR, and TCRdb holds only the in-frame ones, with some missing. Of around 64,000 clones listed, roughly 91% are singletons. The sequencing input was peripheral blood. These receptors came from a human donor in a cohort sampled during active COVID-19.

The V and J genes are TRBV5-5 and TRBJ2-7; 14 positions agree with TRBD2. This CDR3 spans 16 amino acids. Per germline, CDR1 SGHKS and CDR2 YYEKEE (reference sequence). Trimming removed 4 bases from V and 7 bases from J; junction bases left unmatched: 10. Written as DNA, the CDR3 is TGTGCCAGCAGCAATACGGGACTAGCGGGAGCTCGGGAGCAGTACTTC. Amino acid sequence: CASSNTGLAGAREQYF.

The rearrangement links TRBV5-6 to TRBJ1-3; D is unresolved. Trimming took off 4 bases at V and 0 bases at J, with 11 bases between the two ends. In germline, CDR1 is SGHDT, CDR2 YYEEEE. This CDR3 comprises 15 residues. CDR3 region: CASSPVLRSGNTIYF. The CDR3 bases are TGTGCCAGCAGCCCCGTCCTACGCTCTGGAAACACCATATATTTT.

J is TRBJ2-6 and V is TRBV24-1; 7 bases are a match to TRBD1. The CDR3 has 19 amino acids. Germline V CDR1 and CDR2: KGHDR, SFDVKD. Trimming cost V 5 bases and J 3 bases; bases outside gene matches: 15. The DNA of the CDR3 is TGTGCCACCAGTGTATCCAAGGGGGCGCAGGTTGATGGGGCCAACGTCCTGACTTTC. It is translated as CATSVSKGAQVDGANVLTF.

This sequence joins TRBV28 and TRBJ2-5; unclear D gene. The CDR3 totals 13 residues. The V end lost 5 bases, the J end lost 1 base, and 8 bases lay between the germline ends. Germline-derived CDR1 and CDR2 are MDHEN and SYDVKM. The CDR3 reads CASSHFPQETQYF. The CDR3 region has the DNA TGTGCCAGCAGTCACTTCCCCCAAGAGACCCAGTACTTC.

The chain has TRBV24-1 and TRBJ2-7; 14 bases line up with TRBD2. Germline-derived CDR1 and CDR2 are KGHDR and SFDVKD. The CDR3 is made up of 16 amino acids. The junction had 7 bases not matched to a gene; V was cut back by 4 bases and J by 6 bases. The CDR3 bases are TGTGCCACCAGTGAGGGGGGACTAGCGGGAGTTCGCGAGCAGTACTTC. Protein product: CATSEGGLAGVREQYF.

The V and J genes are TRBV6-6 and TRBJ1-1; 9 bases fit TRBD1. Germline CDR1 is MNHNY and CDR2 is SVGAGI (reference sequence). V was pared by 5 bases and J by 1 base, with 2 bases of the junction left unmatched. This CDR3 region has 14 residues. CDR3 coding DNA: TGTGCCAGCAGTACACAGGGGGCGAACACTGAAGCTTTCTTT. Translated, it gives CASSTQGANTEAFF.

The chain has TRBV4-3 and TRBJ2-3; no firm D call. Germline values: CDR1 LGHNA, CDR2 YSLEER. The V and J ends lost 4 bases and 2 bases respectively, with 19 bases between them. The CDR3 covers 17 residues. CDR3 coding DNA: TGCGCCAGCAGCCTCTTAGGAAAGGCGGTGGACACAGATACGCAGTATTTT. It specifies CASSLLGKAVDTDTQYF.

The chain recombines TRBV5-1 with TRBJ2-7, with 14 bases identical to TRBD2. With V trimmed by 7 bases and J by 7 bases, 13 bases remained unmatched. This CDR3 comprises 16 residues. In germline, CDR1 is SGHRS, CDR2 YFSETQ. The CDR3 DNA follows: TGCGCCAGCGCCGGGACTAGCGGGAGAGAGGTCCGGGAGCAGTACTTC. Its protein is CASAGTSGREVREQYF.

CDR3 nucleotide sequence: TGTGCCAGTAGTATTTCTCGGGGGGCCGGGGAGCTGTTTTTT. Translated, it gives CASSISRGAGELFF. This chain connects TRBV19 to TRBJ2-2; 7 bases fit TRBD2. The trim removed 3 bases at V and 6 bases at J, leaving 4 bases unmatched. From germline, CDR1 is LNHDA and CDR2 SQIVND (reference sequence). The CDR3 has 14 residues.

V gene TRBV7-9 combines with J gene TRBJ2-1; possibly TRBD2 for D (5 bases). V was pared by 6 bases and J by 5 bases, with 8 bases between. Germline V gene lookup returns CDR1 SEHNR and CDR2 FQNEAQ (reference sequence). This CDR3 contains 12 residues. This CDR3 is CASRRVNNEQFF. The CDR3 DNA reads TGTGCCAGCAGGCGGGTGAACAATGAGCAGTTCTTC. Complete variable domain (other parts from reference TRBV7-9 and TRBJ2-1): DTGVSQNPRHKITKRGQNVTFRCDPISEHNRLYWYRQTLGQGPEFLTYFQNEAQLEKSRLLSDRFSAERPKGSFSTLEIQRTEQGDSAMYLCASRRVNNEQFFGPGTRLTVL.

J is TRBJ2-7 and V is TRBV7-6, with 10 positions matching TRBD2. Germline V CDR1 and CDR2: SGHVS, FNYEAQ. This CDR3 contains 15 residues. V gave up 5 bases and J gave up 4 bases; unmatched junction bases: 8. The CDR3: CASSPIAGGVYEQYF. In DNA form, the CDR3 reads TGTGCCAGCAGCCCTATAGCGGGAGGAGTTTACGAGCAGTACTTC.

This clone appeared a few times. This rearrangement joins TRBV5-4 to TRBJ2-7; tentatively, D is TRBD2 (6 bases). This CDR3 has 13 amino acids. The germline V and J ends were trimmed by 0 bases and 3 bases, with 7 bases remaining between them. Germline CDR1 SGHNT, CDR2 YYREEE (reference sequence). The CDR3 reads CASSLGSGYEQYF. DNA for the CDR3: TGTGCCAGCAGCTTGGGTAGCGGCTACGAGCAGTACTTC.

The chain employs TRBV7-2 and TRBJ2-4; 8 bases are a match to TRBD1. V lost 3 bases to trimming and J lost 2 bases; unmatched junction nucleotides: 6. This CDR3 has 16 amino acids. Looked up from germline, CDR1 is SGHTA and CDR2 is FQGNSA. CDR3 in amino acids: CASSLQQGVSKNIQYF. The CDR3 DNA is TGTGCCAGCAGCTTGCAACAGGGGGTTTCCAAAAACATTCAGTACTTC.

The chain uses TRBV18 and TRBJ1-1; 8 nucleotides line up with TRBD1. V was clipped by 3 bases and J by 5 bases; unmatched bases: 5. CDR1 KGHSH and CDR2 LQKENI come from the germline V gene. CDR3 length: 14 amino acids. The CDR3 DNA sequence: TGTGCCAGCTCACCGGCCCAGGGGGCTACTGAAGCTTTCTTT. Amino acids: CASSPAQGATEAFF.

This chain connects TRBV6-5 to TRBJ1-6, with a possible D match to TRBD1 (5 bases). CDR1 MNHEY and CDR2 SVGAGI come from the germline V gene. Trimming left V 5 bases short and J 10 bases short, with 18 bases between. The CDR3 is 15 residues long. CDR3 sequence reads: CASSPEQGGKSPLHF. The CDR3 bases are TGTGCCAGCAGTCCAGAGCAGGGAGGGAAATCACCCCTCCACTTT.

In this sample, this clone turned up once. The rearrangement joins TRBV19 to TRBJ2-1; 9 bases align to TRBD1. CDR1 is LNHDA, CDR2 SQIVND, per germline (reference sequence). CDR3 length equals 15 residues. Losses at the gene ends were 5 bases for V and 7 bases for J; bases not matched to a gene: 9. This chain's CDR3 is CASSADRGLQNEQFF. The CDR3 region has the DNA TGTGCCAGTAGTGCCGACAGGGGGTTGCAAAATGAGCAGTTCTTC.

This clone is a singleton in its sample. The chain has TRBV9 and TRBJ1-6, with a weak D call TRBD1 (5 bases). Trimming took 2 bases from V and 0 from J, leaving 9 bases between them. The CDR3 totals 16 residues. Germline V CDR1 and CDR2: SGDLS, YYNGEE. The CDR3 DNA follows: TGTGCCAGCAGCGTGACAGTGAGCTCCTATAATTCACCCCTCCACTTT. This encodes CASSVTVSSYNSPLHF.

J is TRBJ2-7 and V is TRBV28; D is unresolved. V was pared by 6 bases and J by 4 bases, with 7 bases between. This CDR3 is built from 11 residues. In germline, CDR1 is MDHEN, CDR2 SYDVKM. The CDR3 protein is CASSNQYEQYF. The CDR3 DNA is TGTGCCAGCAGCAACCAGTACGAGCAGTACTTC.

The chain carries TRBV6-2 or TRBV6-3 and TRBJ2-5; TRBD2 matches at 14 bases. The V gene's germline CDR1 is MNHEY and CDR2 SVGEGT. This CDR3 is 16 amino acids long. V lost 4 bases and J lost 2; bases outside the gene matches: 3. The CDR3 region has the DNA TGTGCCAGCAGTTTCGGACTAGCGGGAGGACAAGAGACCCAGTACTTC. Its protein product is CASSFGLAGGQETQYF.

The J gene is TRBJ2-3, the V gene TRBV7-9, with 7 positions matching TRBD1. Germline CDR1 SEHNR, CDR2 FQNEAQ (reference sequence). This CDR3 spans 15 amino acids. V was clipped by 5 bases and J by 0 bases; unmatched bases: 5. The CDR3 spells CASSPGTVSTDTQYF. The CDR3 DNA reads TGTGCCAGCAGCCCCGGGACAGTTAGCACAGATACGCAGTATTTT.

The chain carries TRBV5-4 and TRBJ2-1; the D gene is possibly TRBD2 (5 bases). CDR3 length: 14 amino acids. From germline, CDR1 is SGHNT and CDR2 YYREEE (reference sequence). Trimming shortened V by 5 bases and J by 8 bases, and 17 bases separated the two germline ends. CDR3 in amino acids: CASSPGKGWDEQFF. The CDR3 DNA reads TGTGCCAGCAGTCCCGGGAAAGGGTGGGATGAGCAGTTCTTC.

This clone is a singleton in its sample. The V call is TRBV6-4, the J call TRBJ2-1; D ambiguous. This CDR3 has 16 residues. Trimming took 5 bases from V and 0 from J, leaving 14 bases between them. CDR1 and CDR2 (germline): MRHNA, SNTAGT. The CDR3 protein is CASSPSYNPSYNEQFF. The CDR3 DNA reads TGTGCCAGCAGTCCCTCCTATAACCCCTCCTACAATGAGCAGTTCTTC.

The genes are TRBV18 and TRBJ2-1, with a possible D match to TRBD1 (6 bases). V was pared by 6 bases and J by 0 bases, with 12 bases between. Germline CDR1 KGHSH, CDR2 LQKENI. The CDR3 runs to 15 residues. Here the CDR3 DNA reads TGTGCCAGCTCGGCTCGAGGGGGCTCCTACAATGAGCAGTTCTTC. As protein: CASSARGGSYNEQFF.

This chain uses TRBV10-3 with TRBJ2-1; TRBD2 matches at 9 bases. The germline V gene has CDR1 ENHRY and CDR2 SYGVKD. The CDR3 is 14 residues long. J lost 8 bases, V lost 9 bases, and 11 bases had no gene match. The CDR3 protein is CAIAGGTVGYEQFF. The CDR3 nucleotides are TGTGCCATTGCGGGGGGGACAGTGGGGTATGAGCAGTTCTTC.

The chain has TRBV28 and TRBJ1-5; TRBD1 agrees at 9 bases. V dropped 4 bases and J dropped 7; count of bases not matched to a gene: 8. CDR1 and CDR2 from the germline V gene are MDHEN and SYDVKM. This CDR3 is built from 15 residues. Here the CDR3 reads CASSWAGQGRQPQHF. CDR3 DNA sequence: TGTGCCAGCAGTTGGGCGGGACAGGGACGGCAGCCCCAGCATTTT.

The chain carries TRBV11-1 and TRBJ2-7; 9 bases match TRBD1. The CDR3 contains 13 residues. In germline, CDR1 is SGHAT, CDR2 FQDESV (reference sequence). The V and J ends lost 6 bases and 4 bases, in that order; junction bases with no gene match: 4. CDR3 nucleotides: TGTGCCAGCAGAGGACAGGGGACGTACGAGCAGTACTTC. Encoded protein: CASRGQGTYEQYF.

The rearrangement links TRBV6-5 to TRBJ2-7; 7 bases align to TRBD2. Germline CDR1 reads MNHEY; CDR2 reads SVGAGI. V shed 4 bases, J shed 2 bases, and the junction held 5 bases outside the gene matches. The CDR3 covers 14 residues. As DNA, the CDR3 is TGTGCCAGCAGTTCCCCTGGGGGGGCCTACGAGCAGTACTTC. This translates into CASSSPGGAYEQYF.